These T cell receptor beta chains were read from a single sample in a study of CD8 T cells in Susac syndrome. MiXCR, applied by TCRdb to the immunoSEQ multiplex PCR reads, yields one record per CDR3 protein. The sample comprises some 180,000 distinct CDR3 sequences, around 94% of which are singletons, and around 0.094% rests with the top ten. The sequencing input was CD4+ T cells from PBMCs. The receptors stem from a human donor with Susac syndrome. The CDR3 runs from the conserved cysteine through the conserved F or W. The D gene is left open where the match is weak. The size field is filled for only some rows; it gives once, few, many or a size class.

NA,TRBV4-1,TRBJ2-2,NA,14,TGCGCCAGCAGCCACACCACAGGAGGCGGGGAGCTGTTTTTT,CASSHTTGGGELFF
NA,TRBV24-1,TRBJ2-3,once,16,TGTGCCACCAGTGATCCCCTCGCGGGAAACACAGATACGCAGTATTTT,CATSDPLAGNTDTQYF
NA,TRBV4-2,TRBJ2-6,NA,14,TGTGCCAGCAGCCAGAAACCGTTGGCCAACGTCCTGACTTTC,CASSQKPLANVLTF
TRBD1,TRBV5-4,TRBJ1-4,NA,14,TGTGCCAGCAGCCAGGACAGGATTAATGAAAAACTGTTTTTT,CASSQDRINEKLFF
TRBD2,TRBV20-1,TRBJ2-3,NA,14,TGCAGTGCTATGACTAGCGGGAGGATGAATACGCAGTATTTT,CSAMTSGRMNTQYF
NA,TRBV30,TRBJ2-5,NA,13,TGTGCCTGGAGTGTTGAAAACCAAGAGACCCAGTACTTC,CAWSVENQETQYF
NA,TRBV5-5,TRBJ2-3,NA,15,TGTGCCAGCAGCTTAGATGGACAGCTCACAGATACGCAGTATTTT,CASSLDGQLTDTQYF
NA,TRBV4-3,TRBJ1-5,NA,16,TGCGCCAGCAGCCAAGATCGGGGGATTCCTACACAGCCCCAGCATTTT,CASSQDRGIPTQPQHF
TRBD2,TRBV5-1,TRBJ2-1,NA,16,TGCGCCAGCAGCGAGATTAGGACTAGCGGACCCAATGAGCAGTTCTTC,CASSEIRTSGPNEQFF
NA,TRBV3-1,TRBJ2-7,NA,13,TGTGCCAGCAGCCAAAACCGGGCGGGGGAGCAGTACTTC,CASSQNRAGEQYF
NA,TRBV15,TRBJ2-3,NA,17,TGTGCCACCAGCATTAGACTAGTCGCGTCTAGCACAGATACGCAGTATTTT,CATSIRLVASSTDTQYF
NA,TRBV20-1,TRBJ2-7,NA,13,TGCAGTGCTGGTGGGTTTTTGTCCTACGAGCAGTACTTC,CSAGGFLSYEQYF
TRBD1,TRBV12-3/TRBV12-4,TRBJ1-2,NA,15,TGTGCCAGCAGTTTAGTTCCAGGGGGATTCTATGGCTACACCTTC,CASSLVPGGFYGYTF
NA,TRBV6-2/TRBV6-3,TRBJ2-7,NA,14,TGTGCCAGCCGACGCTCGGGCGGGGCCTACGAGCAGTACTTC,CASRRSGGAYEQYF
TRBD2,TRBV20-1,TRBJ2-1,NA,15,TGCAGTGCTAGAGATGGTAGCGGGAGGGTTAATGAGCAGTTCTTC,CSARDGSGRVNEQFF
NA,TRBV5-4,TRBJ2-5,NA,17,TGTGCCAGCAGCTTGGACGCCCCTGGGCAGGGGACGGAGACCCAGTACTTC,CASSLDAPGQGTETQYF
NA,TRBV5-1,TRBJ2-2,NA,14,TGCGCCAGCACGTGGACTGAGACGACCGGGGAGCTGTTTTTT,CASTWTETTGELFF
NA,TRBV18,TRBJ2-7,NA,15,TGTGCCAGCTCCAGCAAGGTGGGCGACACCTACGAGCAGTACTTC,CASSSKVGDTYEQYF
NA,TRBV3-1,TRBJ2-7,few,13,TGTGCCAGCAGCCAACTTAACTCCTACGAGCAGTACTTC,CASSQLNSYEQYF
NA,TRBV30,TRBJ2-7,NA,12,TGTGCCTGGAGTACTAGCTCCTACGAGCAGTACTTC,CAWSTSSYEQYF
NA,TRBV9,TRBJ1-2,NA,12,TGTGCCAGCAGCGCCCCGCTGGGAGGCTACACCTTC,CASSAPLGGYTF
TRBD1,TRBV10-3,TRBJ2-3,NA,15,TGTGCCATCAGTGAGTCCGGGACAGTGGGAGATACGCAGTATTTT,CAISESGTVGDTQYF
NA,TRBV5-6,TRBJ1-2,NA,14,TGTGCCAGCAGGAGGACAGCTACTAACTATGGCTACACCTTC,CASRRTATNYGYTF
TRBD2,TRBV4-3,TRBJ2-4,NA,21,TGCGCCAGCAGCCAAGATCCTCCGGGACTAGCGGGAGCCACGAGGTTTAACATTCAGTACTTC,CASSQDPPGLAGATRFNIQYF
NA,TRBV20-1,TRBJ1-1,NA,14,TGCAGTGCTACGAGACAGGTGATGAACACTGAAGCTTTCTTT,CSATRQVMNTEAFF
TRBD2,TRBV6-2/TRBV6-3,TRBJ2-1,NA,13,TGTGCCAGCAGCTTTAGCGGGAGCCATGAGCAGTTCTTC,CASSFSGSHEQFF
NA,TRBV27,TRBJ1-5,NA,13,TGTGCCAGCAGTAGGGGACCCCATCAGCCCCAGCATTTT,CASSRGPHQPQHF
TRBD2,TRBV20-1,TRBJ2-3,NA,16,TGCAGTGCTAGAGATCTAACGGGGGGATACACGGATACGCAGTATTTT,CSARDLTGGYTDTQYF
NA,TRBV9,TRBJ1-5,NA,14,TGTGCCAGCAGCACCTCCTGGAACAATCAGCCCCAGCATTTT,CASSTSWNNQPQHF
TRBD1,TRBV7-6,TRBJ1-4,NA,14,TGTGCCAGCAGCCCAGGGGGGTCGAATGAAAAACTGTTTTTT,CASSPGGSNEKLFF
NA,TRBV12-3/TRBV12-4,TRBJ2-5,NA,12,TGTGCCAGCTCCAGGGTTAGTGGGACCCAGTACTTC,CASSRVSGTQYF
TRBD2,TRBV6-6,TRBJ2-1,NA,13,TGTGCCAGCAGCGATAGCGGGGCGTTTGAGCAGTTCTTC,CASSDSGAFEQFF
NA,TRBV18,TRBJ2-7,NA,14,TGTGCCAGCTCACCGGCGTTGAGCTCCTACGAGCAGTACTTC,CASSPALSSYEQYF
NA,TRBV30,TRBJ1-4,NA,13,TGTGCCTGGAGTGGTGGGCATAATGAAAAACTGTTTTTT,CAWSGGHNEKLFF
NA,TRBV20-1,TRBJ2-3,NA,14,TGCAGTGCTAGAGGGGCAGGAACAACAGATACGCAGTATTTT,CSARGAGTTDTQYF
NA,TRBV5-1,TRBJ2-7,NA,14,TGCGCCAGCAGCTTGTTGTTGGGGAGCTACGAGCAGTACTTC,CASSLLLGSYEQYF
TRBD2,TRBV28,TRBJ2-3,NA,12,TGTGGGAGCGGGAGCCTGACAGATACGCAGTATTTT,CGSGSLTDTQYF
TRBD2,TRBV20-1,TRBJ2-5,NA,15,TGCAGTGCTATCAGACTAGCGTTAAACCGAGAGACCCAGTACTTC,CSAIRLALNRETQYF
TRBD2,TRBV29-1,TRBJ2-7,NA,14,TGCAGCGTTCGACTAGCGGGAGACTCCTACGAGCAGTACTTC,CSVRLAGDSYEQYF
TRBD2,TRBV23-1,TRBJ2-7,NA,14,TGCGCCAGCGCCCCGGGGGGGAGGGCTGGCGAGCAGTACTTC,CASAPGGRAGEQYF
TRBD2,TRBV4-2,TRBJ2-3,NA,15,TGTGCCAGCAGCCAAACTAGCGGTAGCACAGATACGCAGTATTTT,CASSQTSGSTDTQYF
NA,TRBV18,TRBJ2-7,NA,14,TGTGCCAGCTCACCACCGTGGGACTCCTACGAGCAGTACTTC,CASSPPWDSYEQYF
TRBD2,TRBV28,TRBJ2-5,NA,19,TGTGCCAGCAGTATTCTTAGCGGGAGGGTGACGTTTATCGAGGAGACCCAGTACTTC,CASSILSGRVTFIEETQYF
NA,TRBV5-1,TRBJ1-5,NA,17,TGCGCCAGCAGCGCACAGGTTCTCGAACATTTCAATCAGCCCCAGCATTTT,CASSAQVLEHFNQPQHF
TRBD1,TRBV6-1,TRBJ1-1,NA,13,TGTGCCAGCAGGGGACAGAGGAACACTGAAGCTTTCTTT,CASRGQRNTEAFF
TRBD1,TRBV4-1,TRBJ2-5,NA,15,TGCGCCAGCAGCCAGACAACAGGGGGCACAGAGACCCAGTACTTC,CASSQTTGGTETQYF
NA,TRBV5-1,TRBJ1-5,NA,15,TGCGCCAGCAGCCCGTGGAGTAGGGGCGATCAGCCCCAGCATTTT,CASSPWSRGDQPQHF
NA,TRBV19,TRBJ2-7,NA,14,TGTGCCAGTAGTGCGCGGACGGATAGCTACGAGCAGTACTTC,CASSARTDSYEQYF
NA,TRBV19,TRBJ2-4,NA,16,TGTGCCAGTAGTATGGCGACTACCCTAGCCAAAAACATTCAGTACTTC,CASSMATTLAKNIQYF
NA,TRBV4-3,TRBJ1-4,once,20,TGCGCCAGCAGCCAAGATCTTCGGGGAACAGGGATATCAACTAATGAAAAACTGTTTTTT,CASSQDLRGTGISTNEKLFF